These 29 T cell receptor beta chains were all obtained from the same sample, sequenced in a study of neurological immune-mediated disorders. TCRdb independently ran MiXCR on the 5' RACE reads; one entry per CDR3 protein. The repertoire holds roughly 32,000 distinct CDR3 sequences, roughly 3.8% seen once, with roughly 2.2% in the top ten. The sample comprised PBMCs. Every receptor here comes from a man aged 30 to 39 with multiple sclerosis.

Of note for this clonotype: This may stem from a read error, because a much larger clone lies one nucleotide away. The chain has TRBV10-3 and TRBJ2-7, with D possibly TRBD1 on 6 matching bases. Trimming pared 3 bases from V and 6 bases from J, leaving 12 bases between. The CDR3 is 13 residues long. Per germline, CDR1 ENHRY and CDR2 SYGVKD. The CDR3, as DNA: TGTGCCATCAGTGACGGACAGAACTTCGAGCAGTACTTC. It translates to CAISDGQNFEQYF.

This clonotype was seen many times. The chain combines TRBV24-1 with TRBJ2-5, with D possibly called TRBD1 or TRBD2 (5 bases each). The CDR3 has 15 residues. Germline CDR1 is KGHDR and CDR2 is SFDVKD. With 4 bases removed from V and 1 base from J, the gap between germline ends came to 12 bases. The CDR3, as DNA: TGTGCCACCAGTGACCGGTCAGGGAGCCAAGAGACCCAGTACTTC. Amino acids: CATSDRSGSQETQYF.

The rearrangement links TRBV7-2 to TRBJ2-3; D gene uncertain. Germline V lookup: CDR1 SGHTA, CDR2 FQGNSA. V was clipped by 5 bases and J by 5 bases, with 8 bases between them. The CDR3 runs to 12 residues. CDR3 protein: CASSTPRDTQYF. The CDR3 nucleotides read TGTGCCAGCAGCACACCCCGAGATACGCAGTATTTT.

This clonotype has just a few counts. The chain uses TRBV19 and TRBJ2-3; no definite D call. The CDR3 extends over 14 amino acids. Deletions cut 2 bases from V and 2 bases from J, with 8 bases between. Germline CDR1 reads LNHDA; CDR2 reads SQIVND (reference sequence). CDR3 residues: CASSISLYTDTQYF. The CDR3 DNA reads as TGTGCCAGTAGTATATCTCTCTACACAGATACGCAGTATTTT.

Ten or more counts support this clonotype. V and J are TRBV29-1 and TRBJ2-7; TRBD1 matches 7 bases. CDR1 and CDR2 from the germline V gene are SQVTM and ANQGSEA. This CDR3 is built from 12 residues. Trimming took 5 bases from V and 4 from J; bases not matched to a gene: 5. Here the CDR3 reads CSVYGTAYEQYF. CDR3 bases: TGCAGCGTTTATGGGACAGCTTACGAGCAGTACTTC.

At least ten counts were recorded for this clonotype. The chain is built from TRBV9 and TRBJ2-2; 10 nucleotides agree with TRBD2. With V trimmed by 3 bases and J by 5 bases, 10 bases remained unmatched. Germline V lookup: CDR1 SGDLS, CDR2 YYNGEE. The CDR3 sequence is 17 residues long. As DNA, the CDR3 is TGTGCCAGCAGCGCCCACGAGCGGGGGGGCAGGACCGGGGAGCTGTTTTTT. Residues: CASSAHERGGRTGELFF.

In its sample, this clonotype was seen many times. The rearrangement uses TRBV12-3 or TRBV12-4 and TRBJ2-7; D call uncertain. This CDR3 is built from 15 residues. Trimming removed 5 bases from V and 4 bases from J, with 18 bases in between. The chain's CDR3 is CASSPWGSIPYEQYF. The DNA of the CDR3 is TGTGCCAGCAGTCCCTGGGGTAGCATTCCTTACGAGCAGTACTTC.

The V call is TRBV29-1, the J call TRBJ1-1; D is ambiguous. The CDR3 contains 13 residues. The V end lost 5 bases, the J end lost 3 bases, and 13 bases lay between the germline ends. Germline CDR1 SQVTM, CDR2 ANQGSEA. This CDR3 reads CSVISKLDTEAFF. The CDR3 DNA follows: TGCAGCGTTATATCTAAATTGGACACTGAAGCTTTCTTT.

This clonotype appeared many times. The chain is built from TRBV7-9 and TRBJ2-5; no reliable D call. Trimming shortened V by 6 bases and J by 2 bases, and 4 bases separated the two germline ends. Looked up from germline, CDR1 is SEHNR and CDR2 is FQNEAQ (reference sequence). This CDR3 comprises 11 residues. In DNA form, the CDR3 reads TGTGCCAGCAGTGTACAAGAGACCCAGTACTTC. Its protein product is CASSVQETQYF.

This clonotype was seen at least ten times. The rearrangement uses TRBV20-1 and TRBJ2-7; D might be TRBD1 (5 bases). In germline, CDR1 is DFQATT, CDR2 SNEGSKA (reference sequence). The CDR3 is made up of 11 amino acids. The V gene lost 5 bases and the J gene lost 3 bases, with 8 bases spanning the gap. In nucleotides, the CDR3 is TGCAGTGCTCTTGACAGCTACGAGCAGTACTTC. Protein product: CSALDSYEQYF.

This clonotype was seen at least ten times. The gene calls are TRBV24-1 and TRBJ2-3, with 7 positions matching TRBD1. V shed 4 bases and J 4 bases; nucleotides not matched to a gene: 7. CDR3 length: 15 amino acids. Germline CDR1 is KGHDR and CDR2 is SFDVKD. CDR3 amino acids: CATSDANQGADTQYF. The CDR3 DNA reads TGTGCCACCAGTGACGCAAACCAGGGGGCAGATACGCAGTATTTT.

The rearrangement links TRBV20-1 to TRBJ1-5, with D uncertain. The ends were cut back, 6 bases at V and 0 bases at J, with 12 bases in the middle. CDR1 and CDR2 (germline): DFQATT, SNEGSKA (reference sequence). The CDR3 consists of 14 residues. DNA for the CDR3: TGCAGTGCCTCGGGGTTCGGTAGCAATCAGCCCCAGCATTTT. As protein: CSASGFGSNQPQHF.

The gene calls are TRBV10-3 and TRBJ1-1; D is ambiguous. V lost 0 bases, J lost 1 base, and 9 bases lay in between. Germline V gene data show CDR1 as ENHRY and CDR2 as SYGVKD. The CDR3 spans 15 residues. CDR3 sequence: CAISESYGWNTEAFF. CDR3 nucleotides: TGTGCCATCAGTGAGTCGTACGGGTGGAACACTGAAGCTTTCTTT.

The sample holds many counts of this clonotype. The chain employs TRBV20-1 and TRBJ2-1; TRBD1 might be the D (6 bases). V shed 0 bases and J shed 6 bases, with 15 bases lying between them. The V gene's germline CDR1 is DFQATT and CDR2 SNEGSKA (reference sequence). CDR3 length: 15 residues. The CDR3: CSARDGGADSNEQFF. The CDR3 DNA sequence: TGCAGTGCTAGAGATGGGGGCGCCGATAGCAATGAGCAGTTCTTC.

The chain is built from TRBV20-1 and TRBJ2-7, with a weak D call TRBD2 (5 bases). The germline V and J ends were trimmed by 2 bases and 0 bases, with 11 bases remaining between them. CDR1 is DFQATT, CDR2 SNEGSKA, per germline (reference sequence). CDR3 length equals 14 residues. The CDR3, as DNA: TGCAGTGCTAGACCGGGGTCGAGCTCCTACGAGCAGTACTTC. Encoded protein: CSARPGSSSYEQYF.

This clonotype was recorded many times. The V gene is TRBV29-1, the J gene TRBJ2-5; 8 bases line up with TRBD2. After removal of 5 bases from V and 2 bases from J, the junction contained 10 bases not matched to a gene. Germline CDR1 is SQVTM and CDR2 is ANQGSEA. The CDR3 is 15 amino acids. Here the CDR3 reads CSVSGGEVRQETQYF. CDR3 bases: TGCAGCGTTTCGGGGGGGGAGGTCCGACAAGAGACCCAGTACTTC.

There are many counts of this clonotype. V and J are TRBV11-2 and TRBJ2-3, with TRBD2 matching 10 bases. The CDR3 totals 16 residues. CDR1 and CDR2 from the germline V gene are SGHAT and FQNNGV. J gave up 2 bases and V 1 base, and 3 bases lay outside the gene matches. The CDR3 sequence: CASSLGSGGHTDTQYF. In DNA form, the CDR3 reads TGTGCCAGCAGCTTAGGTAGCGGGGGGCACACAGATACGCAGTATTTT.

This clonotype was recorded many times. The J gene is TRBJ2-3, the V gene TRBV15; weak D call: TRBD1 (6 bases). The CDR3 sequence is 17 residues long. Germline V gene sequence: CDR1 LNHNV, CDR2 YYDKDF (reference sequence). Trimming removed 0 bases from V and 1 base from J, with 14 bases in between. CDR3 nucleotides: TGTGCCACCAGCAGAGAACAGGGTCTTAGGGGCACAGATACGCAGTATTTT. Its protein is CATSREQGLRGTDTQYF.

This clonotype came up many times. V and J are TRBV7-2 and TRBJ2-5; 8 positions match TRBD1. CDR3 length: 14 residues. The germline V gene encodes CDR1 SGHTA and CDR2 FQGNSA. After removal of 5 bases from V and 6 bases from J, the junction contained 8 bases not matched to a gene. CDR3 in amino acids: CASSPRQGTKTQYF. The CDR3 DNA reads TGTGCCAGCAGCCCTCGACAGGGGACGAAGACCCAGTACTTC.

At least ten counts were recorded for this clonotype. The chain combines TRBV9 with TRBJ2-2; D is unresolved. CDR1 SGDLS and CDR2 YYNGEE come from the germline V gene. Deletions cut 0 bases from V and 5 bases from J, with 11 bases between. CDR3 length equals 15 residues. CDR3 loop: CASSVGIRATGELFF. In DNA form, the CDR3 reads TGTGCCAGCAGCGTAGGTATTAGAGCTACCGGGGAGCTGTTTTTT.

In its sample, this clonotype was seen many times. The chain employs TRBV24-1 and TRBJ2-3, with a possible D match to TRBD2 (5 bases). Per the germline V gene, CDR1 is KGHDR and CDR2 is SFDVKD. This CDR3 has 15 residues. Trimming cost V 1 base and J 0 bases, with 7 bases left between them. This chain's CDR3 is CATSDLPGSTDTQYF. The DNA for the CDR3 is TGTGCCACCAGTGATTTACCGGGAAGCACAGATACGCAGTATTTT.

This clonotype came up many times. The CDR3 sequence is CASSQGGEGYEQYF. The CDR3 DNA reads TGTGCCAGCAGCCAGGGAGGGGAGGGGTACGAGCAGTACTTC. The chain employs TRBV9 and TRBJ2-7; 7 bases match TRBD2. Germline lookup yields CDR1 SGDLS and CDR2 YYNGEE. This CDR3 spans 14 amino acids. J lost 4 bases, V lost 4 bases, and 8 bases had no gene match.

This clonotype has at least ten counts. This chain connects TRBV20-1 to TRBJ2-3; possibly TRBD2 for D (5 bases). V lost 6 bases and J 2 bases, leaving 18 bases between the germline ends. Germline lookup yields CDR1 DFQATT and CDR2 SNEGSKA (reference sequence). The CDR3 covers 15 residues. The CDR3 region is CSAEYGIRTTDTQYF. The CDR3 bases are TGCAGTGCGGAATACGGGATACGCACCACAGATACGCAGTATTTT.

This clonotype was observed many times. The V call is TRBV12-3 or TRBV12-4, the J call TRBJ2-2; 8 bases match TRBD1. The ends lost 7 bases at V and 7 bases at J; junction bases unmatched: 8. The CDR3 consists of 14 residues. This CDR3 reads CASTLDREDGELFF. The CDR3 DNA reads as TGTGCCAGCACCTTGGACAGGGAAGACGGGGAGCTGTTTTTT.

This clonotype showed up many times. This chain joins TRBV5-1 and TRBJ2-5; D possibly corresponds to TRBD1 (5 bases). The CDR3 totals 14 residues. V lost 0 bases, J lost 3 bases, and 9 bases lay in between. The germline V gene has CDR1 SGHRS and CDR2 YFSETQ. Here the CDR3 reads CASSLAGLEETQYF. DNA for the CDR3: TGCGCCAGCAGCTTGGCAGGGCTAGAAGAGACCCAGTACTTC.

In this sample, this clonotype turned up a few times. The chain has TRBV5-1 and TRBJ1-1, with no clear D. CDR1 and CDR2 from the germline V gene are SGHRS and YFSETQ. The CDR3 sequence is 13 residues long. V was shortened by 0 bases and J by 2 bases, with 5 bases between the two germline ends. In nucleotides, the CDR3 is TGCGCCAGCAGCTTGGAACATAACACTGAAGCTTTCTTT. This codes for CASSLEHNTEAFF.

There are many counts of this clonotype. The chain has TRBV5-5 and TRBJ2-7; D is unresolved. V lost 1 base to trimming and J lost 2 bases, with 7 bases between them. From germline, CDR1 is SGHKS and CDR2 YYEKEE (reference sequence). This CDR3 spans 13 amino acids. CDR3 region: CASSLNFAYEQYF. The CDR3 DNA reads TGTGCCAGCAGCTTGAACTTCGCCTACGAGCAGTACTTC.

This clonotype showed up many times. The chain recombines TRBV10-2 with TRBJ2-1; no firm D call. The CDR3 loop spans 12 amino acids. Trimming stripped 0 bases from V and 5 bases from J, with 2 bases between. Per the germline V gene, CDR1 is WSHSY and CDR2 is SAAADI. This chain's CDR3 is CASSESNNEQFF. The CDR3, as DNA: TGCGCCAGCAGTGAGTCGAACAATGAGCAGTTCTTC.

In its sample, this clonotype was seen many times. The genes are TRBV20-1 and TRBJ2-7, with 11 bases identical to TRBD1. The germline V gene encodes CDR1 DFQATT and CDR2 SNEGSKA (reference sequence). V gave up 5 bases and J gave up 3 bases; unmatched junction bases: 6. The CDR3 is 14 residues long. Here the CDR3 reads CSAPKGQGGYEQYF. The DNA for the CDR3 is TGCAGTGCTCCTAAGGGACAGGGGGGCTACGAGCAGTACTTC.